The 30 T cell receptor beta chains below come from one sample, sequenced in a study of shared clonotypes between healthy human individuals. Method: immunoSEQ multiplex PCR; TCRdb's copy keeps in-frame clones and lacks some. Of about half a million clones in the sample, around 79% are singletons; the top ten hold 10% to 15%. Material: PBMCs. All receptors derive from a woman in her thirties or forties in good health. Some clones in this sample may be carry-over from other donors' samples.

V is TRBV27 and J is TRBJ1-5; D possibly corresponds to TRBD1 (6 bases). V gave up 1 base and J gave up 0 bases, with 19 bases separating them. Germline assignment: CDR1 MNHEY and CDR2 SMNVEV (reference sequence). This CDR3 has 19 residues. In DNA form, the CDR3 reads TGTGCCAGCAGTTTATTGGGCGGGGGGCGCACGTATAGCAATCAGCCCCAGCATTTT. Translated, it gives CASSLLGGGRTYSNQPQHF.

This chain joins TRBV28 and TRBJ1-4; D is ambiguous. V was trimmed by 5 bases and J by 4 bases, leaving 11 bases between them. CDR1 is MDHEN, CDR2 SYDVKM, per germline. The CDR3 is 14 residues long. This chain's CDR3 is CASSGGQHNEKLFF. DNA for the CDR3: TGTGCCAGCAGTGGAGGGCAGCATAATGAAAAACTGTTTTTT.

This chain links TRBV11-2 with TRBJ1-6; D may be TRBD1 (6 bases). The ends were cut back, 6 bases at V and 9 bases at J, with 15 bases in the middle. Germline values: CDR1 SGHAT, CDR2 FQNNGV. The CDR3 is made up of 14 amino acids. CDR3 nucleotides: TGTGCCAGCAGTAACAGGGACGTGAGTTCACCCCTCCACTTT. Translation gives CASSNRDVSSPLHF. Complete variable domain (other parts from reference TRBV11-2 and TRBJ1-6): EAGVAQSPRYKIIEKRQSVAFWCNPISGHATLYWYQQILGQGPKLLIQFQNNGVVDDSQLPKDRFSAERLKGVDSTLKIQPAKLEDSAVYLCASSNRDVSSPLHFGNGTRLTVT.

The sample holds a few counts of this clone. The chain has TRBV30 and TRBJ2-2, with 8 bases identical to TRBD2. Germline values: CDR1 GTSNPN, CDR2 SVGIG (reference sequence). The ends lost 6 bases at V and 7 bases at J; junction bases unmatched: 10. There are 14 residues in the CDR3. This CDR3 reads CACSPGGPSGELFF. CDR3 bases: TGTGCCTGTTCCCCGGGAGGGCCCAGCGGGGAGCTGTTTTTT. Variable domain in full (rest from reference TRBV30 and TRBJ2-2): SQTIHQWPATLVQPVGSPLSLECTVEGTSNPNLYWYRQAAGRGLQLLFYSVGIGQISSEVPQNLSASRPQDRQFILSSKKLLLSDSGFYLCACSPGGPSGELFFGEGSRLTVL.

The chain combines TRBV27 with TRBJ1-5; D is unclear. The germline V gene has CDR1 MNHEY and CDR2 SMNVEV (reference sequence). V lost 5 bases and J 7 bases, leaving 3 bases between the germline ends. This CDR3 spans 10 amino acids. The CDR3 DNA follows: TGTGCCAGCAGTCGACAGCCCCAGCATTTT. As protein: CASSRQPQHF.

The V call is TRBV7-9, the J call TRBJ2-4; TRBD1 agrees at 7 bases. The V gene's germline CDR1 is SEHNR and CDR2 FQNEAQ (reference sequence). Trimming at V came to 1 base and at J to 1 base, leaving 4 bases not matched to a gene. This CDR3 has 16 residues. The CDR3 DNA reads TGTGCCAGCAGCTTAGGCGACAGGGTTGCCAAAAACATTCAGTACTTC. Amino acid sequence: CASSLGDRVAKNIQYF.

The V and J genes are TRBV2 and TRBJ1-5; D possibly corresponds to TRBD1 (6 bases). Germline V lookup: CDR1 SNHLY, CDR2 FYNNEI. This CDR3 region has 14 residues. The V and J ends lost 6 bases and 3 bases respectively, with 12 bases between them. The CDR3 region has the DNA TGTGCCAGCAGCTTCGACAGGAACAATCAGCCCCAGCATTTT. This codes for CASSFDRNNQPQHF.

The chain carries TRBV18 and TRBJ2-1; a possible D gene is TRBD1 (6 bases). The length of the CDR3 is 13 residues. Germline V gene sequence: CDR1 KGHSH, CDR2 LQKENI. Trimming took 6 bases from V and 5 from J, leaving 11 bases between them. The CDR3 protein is CASSPGQDNEQFF. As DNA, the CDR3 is TGTGCCAGCTCCCCGGGACAAGACAATGAGCAGTTCTTC.

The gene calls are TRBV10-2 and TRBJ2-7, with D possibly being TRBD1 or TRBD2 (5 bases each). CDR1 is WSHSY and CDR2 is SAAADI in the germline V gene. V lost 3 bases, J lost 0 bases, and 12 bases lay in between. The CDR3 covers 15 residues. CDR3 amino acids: CASSDQGDYSYEQYF. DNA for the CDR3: TGCGCCAGCAGTGATCAGGGAGACTACTCCTACGAGCAGTACTTC.

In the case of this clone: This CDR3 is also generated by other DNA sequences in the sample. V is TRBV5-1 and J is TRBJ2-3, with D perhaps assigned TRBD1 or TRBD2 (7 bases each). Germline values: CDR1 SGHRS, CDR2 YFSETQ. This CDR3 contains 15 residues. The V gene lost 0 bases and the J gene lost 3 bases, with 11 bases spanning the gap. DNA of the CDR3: TGCGCCAGCAGCTTGGGACAGGGAGGGACAGATACGCAGTATTTT. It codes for CASSLGQGGTDTQYF.

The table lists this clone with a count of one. CDR3 residues: CASSPREPGGDTQYF. CDR3 sequence (DNA): TGTGCCAGCAGCCCCCGGGAGCCAGGGGGGGATACGCAGTATTTT. The chain uses TRBV14 and TRBJ2-3; weak D call: TRBD1 (7 bases). Germline CDR1 and CDR2: SGHDN and FVKESK. This CDR3 is built from 15 residues. The ends were cut back, 4 bases at V and 6 bases at J, with 17 bases in the middle.

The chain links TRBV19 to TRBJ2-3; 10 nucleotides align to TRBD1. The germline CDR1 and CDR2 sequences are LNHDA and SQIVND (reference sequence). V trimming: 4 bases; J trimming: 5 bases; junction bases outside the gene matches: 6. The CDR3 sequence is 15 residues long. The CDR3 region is CASSTSGTGVDTQYF. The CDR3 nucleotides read TGTGCCAGTAGTACGTCCGGGACAGGGGTAGATACGCAGTATTTT.

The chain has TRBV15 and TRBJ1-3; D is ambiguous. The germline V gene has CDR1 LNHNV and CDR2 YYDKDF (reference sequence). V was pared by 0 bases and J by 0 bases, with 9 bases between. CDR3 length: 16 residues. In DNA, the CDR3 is TGTGCCACCAGCAGAGATCGTCGGAGCTCTGGAAACACCATATATTTT. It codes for CATSRDRRSSGNTIYF.

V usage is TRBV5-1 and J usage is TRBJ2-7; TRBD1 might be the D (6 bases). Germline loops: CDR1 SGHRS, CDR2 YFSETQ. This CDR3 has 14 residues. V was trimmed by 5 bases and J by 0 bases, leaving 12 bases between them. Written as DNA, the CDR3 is TGCGCCAGCAGACGGACAGTTAGCTCCTACGAGCAGTACTTC. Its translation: CASRRTVSSYEQYF.

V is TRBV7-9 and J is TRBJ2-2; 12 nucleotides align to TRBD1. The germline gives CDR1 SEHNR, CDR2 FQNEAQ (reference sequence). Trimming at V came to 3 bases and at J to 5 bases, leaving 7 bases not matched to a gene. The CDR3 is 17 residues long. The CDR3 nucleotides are TGTGCCAGCAGCTTCTTTCCGGGACAGGGGGCAACCGGGGAGCTGTTTTTT. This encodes CASSFFPGQGATGELFF.

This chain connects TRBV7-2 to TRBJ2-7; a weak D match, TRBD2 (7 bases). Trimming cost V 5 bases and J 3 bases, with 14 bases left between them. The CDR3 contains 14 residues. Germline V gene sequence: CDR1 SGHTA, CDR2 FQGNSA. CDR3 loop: CASSPRGLNYEQYF. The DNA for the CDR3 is TGTGCCAGCAGCCCCAGGGGACTAAACTACGAGCAGTACTTC.

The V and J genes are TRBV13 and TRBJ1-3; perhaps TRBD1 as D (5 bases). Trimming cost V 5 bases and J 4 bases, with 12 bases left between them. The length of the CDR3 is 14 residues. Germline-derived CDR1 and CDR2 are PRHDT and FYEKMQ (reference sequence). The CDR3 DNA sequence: TGTGCCAGCAGCACTGGAGGGGTGGGAAACACCATATATTTT. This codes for CASSTGGVGNTIYF.

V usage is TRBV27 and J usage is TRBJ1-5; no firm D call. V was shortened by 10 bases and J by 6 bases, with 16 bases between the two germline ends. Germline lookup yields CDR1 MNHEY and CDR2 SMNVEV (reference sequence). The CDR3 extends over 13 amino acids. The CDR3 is CATRRGFGQPQHF. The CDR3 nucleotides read TGTGCCACCCGGAGAGGGTTCGGTCAGCCCCAGCATTTT.

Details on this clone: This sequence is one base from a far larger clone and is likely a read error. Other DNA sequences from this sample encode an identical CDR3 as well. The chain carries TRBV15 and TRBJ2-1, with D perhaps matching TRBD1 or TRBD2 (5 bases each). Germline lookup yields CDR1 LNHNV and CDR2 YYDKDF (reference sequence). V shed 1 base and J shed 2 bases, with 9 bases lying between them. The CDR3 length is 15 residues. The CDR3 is CATSRARDPYNEQFF. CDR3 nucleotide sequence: TGTGCCACCAGCAGAGCGAGGGACCCCTACAATGAGCAGTTCTTC.

CDR3 sequence: CASSAGDYGYTF. CDR3 DNA: TGTGCCAGCAGTGCGGGTGACTATGGCTACACCTTC. The chain couples TRBV6-1 to TRBJ1-2; D unresolved. The CDR3 loop spans 12 amino acids. Trimming stripped 4 bases from V and 3 bases from J, with 6 bases between. Germline-derived CDR1 and CDR2 are MNHNS and SASEGT.

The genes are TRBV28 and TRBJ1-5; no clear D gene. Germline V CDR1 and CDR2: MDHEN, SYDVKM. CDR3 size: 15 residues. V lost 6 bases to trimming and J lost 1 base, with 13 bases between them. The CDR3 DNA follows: TGTGCCAGCAGGATACGGACGGCCAGCAATCAGCCCCAGCATTTT. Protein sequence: CASRIRTASNQPQHF. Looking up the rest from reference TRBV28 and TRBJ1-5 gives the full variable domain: DVKVTQSSRYLVKRTGEKVFLECVQDMDHENMFWYRQDPGLGLRLIYFSYDVKMKEKGDIPEGYSVSREKKERFSLILESASTNQTSMYLCASRIRTASNQPQHFGDGTRLSIL.

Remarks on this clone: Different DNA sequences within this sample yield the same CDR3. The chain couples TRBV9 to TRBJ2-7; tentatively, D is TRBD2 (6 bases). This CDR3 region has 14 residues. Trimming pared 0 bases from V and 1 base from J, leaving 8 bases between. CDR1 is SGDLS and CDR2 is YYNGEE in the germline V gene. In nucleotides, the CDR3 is TGTGCCAGCAGCGTAGGGGGGAGGTCCTACGAGCAGTACTTC. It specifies CASSVGGRSYEQYF. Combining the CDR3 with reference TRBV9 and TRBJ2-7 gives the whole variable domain DSGVTQTPKHLITATGQRVTLRCSPRSGDLSVYWYQQSLDQGLQFLIQYYNGEERAKGNILERFSAQQFPDLHSELNLSSLELGDSALYFCASSVGGRSYEQYFGPGTRLTVT.

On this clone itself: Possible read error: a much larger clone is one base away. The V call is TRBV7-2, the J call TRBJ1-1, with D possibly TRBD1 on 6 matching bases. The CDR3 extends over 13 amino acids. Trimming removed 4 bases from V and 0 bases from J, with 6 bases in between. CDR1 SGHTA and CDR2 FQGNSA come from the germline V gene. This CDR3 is CASSWTVNTEAFF. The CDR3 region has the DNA TGTGCCAGCAGCTGGACAGTGAACACTGAAGCTTTCTTT.

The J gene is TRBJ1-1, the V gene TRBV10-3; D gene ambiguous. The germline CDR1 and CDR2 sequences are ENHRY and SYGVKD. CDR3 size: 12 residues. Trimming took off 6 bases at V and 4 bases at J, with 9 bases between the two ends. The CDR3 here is CAIRAPGTEAFF. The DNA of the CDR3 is TGTGCCATCAGAGCTCCAGGCACTGAAGCTTTCTTT.

For the CDR3, the DNA is TGTGCCAGCAGTTACGGTGCTAGCGGGAGAGGATACGAGCAGTACTTC. Amino acid sequence: CASSYGASGRGYEQYF. The rearrangement links TRBV6-6 to TRBJ2-7; 10 bases map to TRBD2. The germline V gene encodes CDR1 MNHNY and CDR2 SVGAGI (reference sequence). After removal of 2 bases from V and 4 bases from J, the junction contained 8 bases not matched to a gene. This CDR3 has 16 residues.

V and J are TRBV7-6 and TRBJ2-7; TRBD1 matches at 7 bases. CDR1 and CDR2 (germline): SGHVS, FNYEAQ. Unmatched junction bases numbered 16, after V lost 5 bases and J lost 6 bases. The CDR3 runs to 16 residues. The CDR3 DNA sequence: TGTGCCAGCAGCCTCTGGGCACAGGGGATCGCGGGCGAGCAGTACTTC. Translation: CASSLWAQGIAGEQYF.

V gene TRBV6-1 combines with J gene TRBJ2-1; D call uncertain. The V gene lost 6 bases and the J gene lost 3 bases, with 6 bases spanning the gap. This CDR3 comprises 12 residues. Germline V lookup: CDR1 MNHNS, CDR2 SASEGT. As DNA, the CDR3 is TGTGCCAGCAGGGGAAACTACAATGAGCAGTTCTTC. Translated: CASRGNYNEQFF.

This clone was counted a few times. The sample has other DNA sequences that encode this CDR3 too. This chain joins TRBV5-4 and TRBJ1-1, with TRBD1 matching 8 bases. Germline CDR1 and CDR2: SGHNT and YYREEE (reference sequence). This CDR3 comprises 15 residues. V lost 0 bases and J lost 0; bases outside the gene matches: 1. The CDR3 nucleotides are TGTGCCAGCAGCTTGGCAGGGGGCCTGAACACTGAAGCTTTCTTT. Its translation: CASSLAGGLNTEAFF.

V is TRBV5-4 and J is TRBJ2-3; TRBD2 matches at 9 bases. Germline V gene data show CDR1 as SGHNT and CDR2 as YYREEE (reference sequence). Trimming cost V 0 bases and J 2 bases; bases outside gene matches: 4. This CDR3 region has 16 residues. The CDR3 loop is CASSLEGGRATDTQYF. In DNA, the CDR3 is TGTGCCAGCAGCTTGGAGGGCGGGAGGGCCACAGATACGCAGTATTTT.

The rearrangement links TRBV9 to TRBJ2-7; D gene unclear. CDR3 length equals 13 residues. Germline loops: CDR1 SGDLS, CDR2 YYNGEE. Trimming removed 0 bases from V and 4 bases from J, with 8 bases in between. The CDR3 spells CASSVVAGYEQYF. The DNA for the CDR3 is TGTGCCAGCAGCGTAGTGGCTGGGTACGAGCAGTACTTC.